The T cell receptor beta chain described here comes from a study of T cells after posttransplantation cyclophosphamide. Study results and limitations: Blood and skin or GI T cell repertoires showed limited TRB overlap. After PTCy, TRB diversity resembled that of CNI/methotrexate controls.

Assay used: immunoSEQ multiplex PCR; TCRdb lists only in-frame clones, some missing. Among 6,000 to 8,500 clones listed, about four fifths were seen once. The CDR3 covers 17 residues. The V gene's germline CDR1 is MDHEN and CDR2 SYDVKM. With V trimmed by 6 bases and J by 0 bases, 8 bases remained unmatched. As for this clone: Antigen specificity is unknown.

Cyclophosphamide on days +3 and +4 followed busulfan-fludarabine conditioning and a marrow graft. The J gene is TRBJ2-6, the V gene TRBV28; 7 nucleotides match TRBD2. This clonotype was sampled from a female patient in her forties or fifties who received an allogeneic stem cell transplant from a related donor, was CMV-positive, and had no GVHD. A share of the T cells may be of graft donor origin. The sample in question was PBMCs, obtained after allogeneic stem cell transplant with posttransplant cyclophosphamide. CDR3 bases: TGTGCCAGCAGATGGGAGGGCCCTATCTCTGGGGCCAACGTCCTGACTTTC. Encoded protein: CASRWEGPISGANVLTF.